This TCR beta chain comes out of a study of regulatory T cells in long-lasting Graves disease. The study's findings and limits: Persistent disease showed a preference for TRBV28, TRBJ1-2 and TRBJ2-5.

To note about this clonotype: The target antigen is unknown.

Construction of the TCR beta libraries employed iRepertoire HTBI primers in conjunction with Arm-PCR of CDR3 regions. TCRdb re-called the multiplex PCR reads with MiXCR, one entry per CDR3 protein. The data hold about 240,000 distinct CDR3 sequences, with 20% to 25% observed a single time. The length of the CDR3 is 12 residues. J lost 12 bases, V lost 6 bases, and 5 bases had no gene match. Germline-derived CDR1 and CDR2 are SNHLY and FYNNEI. Time point given: newly diagnosed GD, antithyroid drugs for less than 3 months. There was RNA extracted from PBMCs, and the TCR library was made from it. The chain uses TRBV2 and TRBJ1-5, with 10 positions matching TRBD1. The input for sequencing was peripheral blood mononuclear cells (PBMCs), taken at new diagnosis, from a patient treated with antithyroid drugs. This clonotype was sampled from a female donor with Graves disease. CDR3 residues: CASRSGTGVQHF. DNA for the CDR3: TGTGCCAGCAGGTCCGGGACAGGGGTCCAGCATTTT.